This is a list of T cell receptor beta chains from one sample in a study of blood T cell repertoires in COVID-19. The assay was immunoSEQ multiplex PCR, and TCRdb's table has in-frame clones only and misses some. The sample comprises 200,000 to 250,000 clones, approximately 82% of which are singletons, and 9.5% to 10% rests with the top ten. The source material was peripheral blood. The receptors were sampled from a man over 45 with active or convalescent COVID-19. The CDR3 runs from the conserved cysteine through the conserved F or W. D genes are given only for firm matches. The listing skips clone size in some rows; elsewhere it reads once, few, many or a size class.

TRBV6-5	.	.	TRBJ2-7	CASRDLGHLTNEQYF	TGTGCCAGCAGGGATTTGGGACACCTCACGAACGAGCAGTACTTC
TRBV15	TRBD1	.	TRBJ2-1	CATSREGTGHYNEQFF	TGTGCCACCAGCAGAGAAGGGACAGGGCACTACAATGAGCAGTTCTTC
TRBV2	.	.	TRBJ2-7	CATTAESSYEQYF	TGTGCCACCACGGCGGAGAGCTCCTACGAGCAGTACTTC
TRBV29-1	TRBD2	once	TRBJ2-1	CSVEYGTSGRSILYNEQFF	TGCAGCGTTGAATACGGGACTAGCGGGCGATCCATCCTGTACAATGAGCAGTTCTTC
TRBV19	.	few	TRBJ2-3	CASSRRARADTQYF	TGTGCCAGTAGCCGGAGGGCGAGGGCAGATACGCAGTATTTT
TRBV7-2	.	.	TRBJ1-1	CASSLMWPGRGTEAFF	TGTGCCAGCAGCTTAATGTGGCCCGGGAGGGGCACTGAAGCTTTCTTT
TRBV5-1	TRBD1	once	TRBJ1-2	CASHPTGGSNYGYTF	TGCGCCAGCCATCCGACAGGGGGTTCTAACTATGGCTACACCTTC
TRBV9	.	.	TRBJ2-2	CASSVGAGGGELFF	TGTGCCAGCAGCGTAGGGGCCGGAGGCGGGGAGCTGTTTTTT
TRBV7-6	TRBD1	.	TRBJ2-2	CASSWTGANTGELFF	TGTGCCAGCAGCTGGACAGGCGCGAACACCGGGGAGCTGTTTTTT
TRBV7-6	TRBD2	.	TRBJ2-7	CASSSRLAGGRAYEQYF	TGTGCCAGCAGCTCGAGGCTAGCTGGCGGGAGGGCCTACGAGCAGTACTTC
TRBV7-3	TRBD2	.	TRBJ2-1	CASSRASGTYNEQFF	TGTGCCAGCAGCAGAGCTAGCGGGACTTACAATGAGCAGTTCTTC
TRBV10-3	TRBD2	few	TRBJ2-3	CAITGGATDTQYF	TGTGCCATAACCGGGGGGGCCACAGATACGCAGTATTTT
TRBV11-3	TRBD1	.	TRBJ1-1	CASSLNRGSTEAFF	TGTGCCAGCAGCTTAAACAGGGGGTCCACTGAAGCTTTCTTT
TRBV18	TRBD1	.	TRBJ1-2	CASSPRRDSYGYTF	TGTGCCAGCTCACCACGACGGGACAGCTATGGCTACACCTTC
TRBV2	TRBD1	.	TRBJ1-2	CASSQDRVLLYGYTF	TGTGCCAGCAGTCAAGACAGGGTCCTCCTTTATGGCTACACCTTC
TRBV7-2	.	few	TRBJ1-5	CASSPLGAVVGQPQHF	TGTGCCAGCAGTCCACTGGGGGCAGTCGTGGGTCAGCCCCAGCATTTT
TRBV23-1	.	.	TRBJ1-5	CASSQSMGQGSQPQHF	TGCGCCAGCAGTCAATCAATGGGGCAGGGAAGTCAGCCCCAGCATTTT
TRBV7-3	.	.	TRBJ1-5	CASSLKLSGIYQPQHF	TGTGCCAGCAGCTTAAAGTTGAGTGGTATTTATCAGCCCCAGCATTTT
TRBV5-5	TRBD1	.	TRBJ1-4	CASRTQGVLEEKLFF	TGTGCCAGCAGAACGCAGGGGGTTTTAGAGGAAAAACTGTTTTTT
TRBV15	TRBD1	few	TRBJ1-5	CATSETGAGNQPQHF	TGTGCCACCAGCGAGACAGGGGCTGGCAATCAGCCCCAGCATTTT
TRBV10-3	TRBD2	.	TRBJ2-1	CAIRPAGASYNEQFF	TGTGCCATCAGACCAGCGGGAGCCTCCTACAATGAGCAGTTCTTC
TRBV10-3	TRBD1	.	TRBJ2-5	CAISEPDRGGTQYF	TGTGCCATCAGTGAGCCGGACAGGGGAGGGACCCAGTACTTC
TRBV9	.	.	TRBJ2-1	CASSVALDRSSYNEQFF	TGTGCCAGCAGCGTAGCTCTAGATCGGTCCTCCTACAATGAGCAGTTCTTC
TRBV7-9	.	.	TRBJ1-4	CASSLAAATNEKLFF	TGTGCCAGCAGCTTAGCGGCAGCAACTAATGAAAAACTGTTTTTT
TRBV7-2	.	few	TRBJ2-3	CASSLESGDTQYF	TGTGCCAGCAGCTTAGAATCGGGAGATACGCAGTATTTT
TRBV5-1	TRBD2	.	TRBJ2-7	CASSLGDPRLAATYEQYF	TGCGCCAGCAGCTTGGGGGACCCCCGACTAGCGGCCACCTACGAGCAGTACTTC
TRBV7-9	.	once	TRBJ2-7	CASSLAPGNYEQYF	TGTGCCAGCAGCTTAGCGCCCGGGAACTACGAGCAGTACTTC
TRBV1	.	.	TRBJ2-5	CTSSQDRPGRSTETQYF	TGCACCAGCAGCCAAGATCGGCCAGGGCGGTCGACGGAGACCCAGTACTTC
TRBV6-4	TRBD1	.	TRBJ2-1	CASSDSTGGYNEQFF	TGTGCCAGCAGTGACTCGACAGGGGGCTACAATGAGCAGTTCTTC
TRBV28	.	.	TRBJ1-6	CATSGRGNSPLHF	TGTGCCACCTCGGGCCGGGGTAATTCACCCCTCCACTTT
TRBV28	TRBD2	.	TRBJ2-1	CASSPRGAGADNEQFF	TGTGCCAGCAGTCCCCGGGGAGCGGGAGCAGACAATGAGCAGTTCTTC
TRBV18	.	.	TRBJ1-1	CASSPLYENENTEAFF	TGTGCCAGCTCACCACTTTACGAGAACGAGAACACTGAAGCTTTCTTT
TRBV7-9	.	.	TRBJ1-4	CAAAGDDEKLFF	TGTGCCGCCGCGGGGGACGATGAAAAACTGTTTTTT
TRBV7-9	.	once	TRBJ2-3	CASSPALAFSTDTQYF	TGTGCCAGCAGCCCCGCCCTAGCCTTCAGCACAGATACGCAGTATTTT
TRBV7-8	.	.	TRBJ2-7	CASSFTPRDSSYEQYF	TGTGCCAGCAGCTTTACCCCCCGGGACTCCTCCTACGAGCAGTACTTC
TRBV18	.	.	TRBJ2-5	CASSPPAVQETQYF	TGTGCCAGCTCACCACCGGCGGTCCAAGAGACCCAGTACTTC
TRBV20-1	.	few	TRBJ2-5	CSASQQAETQYF	TGCAGTGCTAGTCAACAGGCGGAGACCCAGTACTTC
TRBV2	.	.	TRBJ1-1	CASILTGLDTEAFF	TGTGCCAGCATCCTGACAGGATTAGACACTGAAGCTTTCTTT
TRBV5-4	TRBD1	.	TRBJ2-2	CASSLGQGGSGELFF	TGTGCCAGCAGCTTGGGACAGGGGGGATCCGGGGAGCTGTTTTTT
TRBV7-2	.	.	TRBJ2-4	CASSLWARQQNIQYF	TGTGCCAGCAGCTTGTGGGCGAGACAGCAAAACATTCAGTACTTC
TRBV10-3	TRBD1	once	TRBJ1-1	CAIKKTGGDAEAFF	TGTGCCATCAAGAAGACAGGGGGAGACGCTGAAGCTTTCTTT
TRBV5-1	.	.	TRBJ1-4	CASSPGQIDEKLFF	TGCGCCAGCAGCCCCGGACAAATCGACGAAAAACTGTTTTTT
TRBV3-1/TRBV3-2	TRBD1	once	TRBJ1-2	CASSRGTGTNYGYTF	TGTGCCAGCAGCCGTGGGACAGGGACTAACTATGGCTACACCTTC
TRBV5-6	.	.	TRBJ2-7	CASSLIRQGNEQYF	TGTGCCAGCAGCTTAATAAGGCAGGGTAACGAGCAGTACTTC
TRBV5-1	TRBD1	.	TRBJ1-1	CASSLGQGASEAFF	TGCGCCAGCAGCTTGGGGCAGGGGGCCTCTGAAGCTTTCTTT
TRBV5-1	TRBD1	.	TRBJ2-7	CASSLSPGTVSYEQYF	TGCGCCAGCAGCCTAAGCCCCGGGACAGTATCCTACGAGCAGTACTTC
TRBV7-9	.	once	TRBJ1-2	CASRPKTTEYGYTF	TGTGCCAGCAGACCTAAAACGACGGAGTATGGCTACACCTTC
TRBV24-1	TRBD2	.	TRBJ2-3	CATSEWTSGGDTQYF	TGTGCCACCAGTGAGTGGACTAGCGGAGGGGATACGCAGTATTTT
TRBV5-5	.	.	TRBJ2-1	CASSLGQIPEQFF	TGTGCCAGCAGCTTGGGACAGATTCCCGAGCAGTTCTTC
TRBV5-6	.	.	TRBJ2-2	CASSLGPDTGELFF	TGTGCCAGCAGCTTGGGGCCCGATACCGGGGAGCTGTTTTTT
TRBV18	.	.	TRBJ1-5	CASSPPGGRNQPQHF	TGTGCCAGCTCACCACCGGGGGGGCGGAATCAGCCCCAGCATTTT
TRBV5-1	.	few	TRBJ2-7	CASSPGRRDSYEQYF	TGCGCCAGCAGCCCGGGGCGGCGGGACTCCTACGAGCAGTACTTC
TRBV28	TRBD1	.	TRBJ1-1	CASSRVQGARWGTEAFF	TGTGCCAGCAGCAGAGTACAGGGGGCGAGATGGGGCACTGAAGCTTTCTTT
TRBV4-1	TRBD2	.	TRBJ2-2	CASSQVPSGAGELFF	TGCGCCAGCAGCCAAGTCCCGAGCGGGGCCGGGGAGCTGTTTTTT
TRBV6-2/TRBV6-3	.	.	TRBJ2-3	CASSLLGLRAKDTQYF	TGTGCCAGCAGTTTACTAGGACTTCGGGCGAAAGATACGCAGTATTTT
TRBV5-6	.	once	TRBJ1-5	CASSRRGNGQPQHF	TGTGCCAGCAGCCGCAGGGGTAACGGCCAGCCCCAGCATTTT
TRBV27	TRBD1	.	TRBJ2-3	CASSRGSAGQGTQYF	TGTGCCAGCAGCAGGGGATCAGCGGGACAGGGTACGCAGTATTTT
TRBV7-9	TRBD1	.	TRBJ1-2	CASSPSRTGGPYGYTF	TGTGCCAGCAGCCCCTCTCGGACAGGGGGCCCCTATGGCTACACCTTC
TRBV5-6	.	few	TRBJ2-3	CASSLQGTDTQYF	TGTGCCAGCAGCTTGCAGGGGACAGATACGCAGTATTTT